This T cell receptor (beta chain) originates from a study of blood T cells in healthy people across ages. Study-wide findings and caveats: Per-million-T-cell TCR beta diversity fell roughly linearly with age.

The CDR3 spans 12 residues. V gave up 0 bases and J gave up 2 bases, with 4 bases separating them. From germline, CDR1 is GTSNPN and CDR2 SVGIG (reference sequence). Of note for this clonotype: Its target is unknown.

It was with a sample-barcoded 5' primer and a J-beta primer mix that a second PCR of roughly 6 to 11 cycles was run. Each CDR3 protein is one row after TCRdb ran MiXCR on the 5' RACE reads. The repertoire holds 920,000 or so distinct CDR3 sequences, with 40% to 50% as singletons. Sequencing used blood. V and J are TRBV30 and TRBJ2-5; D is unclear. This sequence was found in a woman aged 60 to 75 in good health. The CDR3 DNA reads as TGTGCCTGGAGTGTTAAACAAGAGACCCAGTACTTC. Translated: CAWSVKQETQYF.